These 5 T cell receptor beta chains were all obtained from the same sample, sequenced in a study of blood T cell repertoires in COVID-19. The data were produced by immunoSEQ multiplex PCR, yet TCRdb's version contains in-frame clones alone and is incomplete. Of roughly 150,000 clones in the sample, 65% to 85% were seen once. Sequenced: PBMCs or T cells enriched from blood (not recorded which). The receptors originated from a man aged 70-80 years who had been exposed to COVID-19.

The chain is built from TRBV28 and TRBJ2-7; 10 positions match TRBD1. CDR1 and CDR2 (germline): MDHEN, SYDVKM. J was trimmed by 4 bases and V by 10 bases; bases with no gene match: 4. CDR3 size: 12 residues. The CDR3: CATRDRGYEQYF. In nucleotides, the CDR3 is TGTGCCACCCGGGACAGGGGTTACGAGCAGTACTTC. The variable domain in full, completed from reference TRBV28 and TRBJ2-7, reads DVKVTQSSRYLVKRTGEKVFLECVQDMDHENMFWYRQDPGLGLRLIYFSYDVKMKEKGDIPEGYSVSREKKERFSLILESASTNQTSMYLCATRDRGYEQYFGPGTRLTVT.

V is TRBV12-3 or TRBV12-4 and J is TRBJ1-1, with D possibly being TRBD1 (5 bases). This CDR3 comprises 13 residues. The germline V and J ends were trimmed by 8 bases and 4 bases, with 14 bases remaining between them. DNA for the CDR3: TGTGCCAGCGCTTTTGGTAGGGGCACTGAAGCTTTCTTT. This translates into CASAFGRGTEAFF.

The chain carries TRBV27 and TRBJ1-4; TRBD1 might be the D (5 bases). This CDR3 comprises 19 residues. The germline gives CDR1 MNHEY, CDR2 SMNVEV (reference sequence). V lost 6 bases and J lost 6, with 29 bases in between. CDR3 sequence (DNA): TGTGCCAGCAGCCCCGACAGCACAAGAAAAAAATTCAAGGATGAAAAACTGTTTTTT. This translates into CASSPDSTRKKFKDEKLFF.

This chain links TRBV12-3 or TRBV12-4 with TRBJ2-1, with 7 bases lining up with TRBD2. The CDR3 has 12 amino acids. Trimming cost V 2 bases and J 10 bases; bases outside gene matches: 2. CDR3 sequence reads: CASSLTAGEQFF. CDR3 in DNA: TGTGCCAGCAGTTTAACAGCGGGGGAGCAGTTCTTC.

This chain's CDR3 is CASSPGTGVETQYF. In nucleotides, the CDR3 is TGTGCCAGCAGCCCGGGGACAGGGGTAGAGACCCAGTACTTC. This chain links TRBV7-9 with TRBJ2-5, with 10 bases identical to TRBD1. Germline loops: CDR1 SEHNR, CDR2 FQNEAQ (reference sequence). V dropped 5 bases and J dropped 4; count of bases not matched to a gene: 4. The CDR3 is made up of 14 amino acids.